One sample yielded the 9 T cell receptor beta chains listed below, sequenced in a study of T-cell reconstitution after alpha-beta-depleted transplantation in children. Unique molecular identifiers tagged the TCRbeta library. TCRdb redid the calling of the PCR reads with MiXCR, one entry per CDR3 protein. Here the sample spans under 250,000 distinct CDR3 sequences, approximately 15% being singletons. Sample: PBMCs, mostly from graft donor cells, taken 360 days after TCRalphabeta/CD19-depleted stem cell transplant. These receptors originate from a male patient aged 2-15 years who had a stem cell transplant for acute lymphoblastic leukemia, so the T cells may come from the graft donor.

The chain carries TRBV12-3 or TRBV12-4 and TRBJ2-1; 7 nucleotides match TRBD1. Trimming took 6 bases from V and 6 from J; bases not matched to a gene: 8. The CDR3 consists of 14 residues. In nucleotides, the CDR3 is TGTGCCAGCAGGAGAACAGGGGTTCCCAATGAGCAGTTCTTC. Protein: CASRRTGVPNEQFF.

This CDR3 reads CASRAGGTYNEQFF. In nucleotides, the CDR3 is TGCGCCAGCAGGGCAGGGGGTACCTACAATGAGCAGTTCTTC. The chain uses TRBV5-1 and TRBJ2-1; 7 positions agree with TRBD1. The length of the CDR3 is 14 residues. Germline values: CDR1 SGHRS, CDR2 YFSETQ. Germline trimming cut 5 bases from V and 2 bases from J; bases unmatched to any gene: 4.

This clonotype was counted only a few times. The chain has TRBV9 and TRBJ2-2; 9 positions match TRBD2. Germline-derived CDR1 and CDR2 are SGDLS and YYNGEE. This CDR3 comprises 15 residues. Germline trimming cut 1 base from V and 4 bases from J; bases unmatched to any gene: 2. CDR3 amino acids: CASSVSGGPTGELFF. CDR3 sequence (DNA): TGTGCCAGCAGCGTAAGCGGGGGGCCCACCGGGGAGCTGTTTTTT.

This clonotype was counted a few times. The V call is TRBV10-2, the J call TRBJ2-7, with 7 bases lining up with TRBD1. The CDR3 has 11 amino acids. Germline values: CDR1 WSHSY, CDR2 SAAADI. V lost 2 bases and J lost 13; bases outside the gene matches: 5. CDR3 nucleotide sequence: TGCGCCAGCAGTGAGAGGGGACAGTCTTACTTC. Translated, it gives CASSERGQSYF.

This clonotype was picked up a small number of times. The rearrangement joins TRBV11-1 to TRBJ2-2; D is perhaps TRBD1 (5 bases). Germline values: CDR1 SGHAT, CDR2 FQDESV (reference sequence). V was shortened by 1 base and J by 2 bases, with 17 bases between the two germline ends. The CDR3 contains 18 residues. CDR3 loop: CASSLGVKTDLNTGELFF. DNA for the CDR3: TGTGCCAGCAGCTTAGGGGTGAAGACAGATCTTAACACCGGGGAGCTGTTTTTT.

This clonotype was recorded at least ten times. V is TRBV20-1 and J is TRBJ2-7; D uncertain. Between the trimmed V and J ends, which lost 3 bases and 6 bases, there was a span of 12 bases. Germline V gene sequence: CDR1 DFQATT, CDR2 SNEGSKA (reference sequence). The CDR3 runs to 12 residues. The CDR3 loop is CSARVSASEQYF. CDR3 in DNA: TGCAGTGCTAGGGTTTCTGCCTCCGAGCAGTACTTC.

This clonotype was observed a few times. The chain has TRBV12-3 or TRBV12-4 and TRBJ2-7; D remains unclear. CDR3 length: 15 residues. Trimming removed 1 base from V and 5 bases from J, with 15 bases in between. The CDR3 region has the DNA TGTGCCAGCAGTTTAGTAAGGGCAGGTATTAACGAGCAGTACTTC. The encoded protein is CASSLVRAGINEQYF.

The V and J genes are TRBV15 and TRBJ1-2; D unclear. This CDR3 is 13 amino acids long. Germline values: CDR1 LNHNV, CDR2 YYDKDF (reference sequence). V gave up 5 bases and J gave up 0 bases, with 7 bases separating them. The CDR3 reads CATSAGPNYGYTF. The CDR3 nucleotides are TGTGCCACCAGCGCGGGTCCTAACTATGGCTACACCTTC.

Only a few counts were recorded for this clonotype. A much larger clone differs by one base, so this may be a read error. The gene calls are TRBV28 and TRBJ2-5, with D uncertain. Trimming left V 5 bases short and J 5 bases short, with 6 bases between. Germline lookup yields CDR1 MDHEN and CDR2 SYDVKM. This CDR3 has 11 amino acids. As DNA, the CDR3 is TGTGCCAGCAGTATCGAGGAGACCCAGTACTTC. Encoded protein: CASSIEETQYF. Variable domain in full (rest from reference TRBV28 and TRBJ2-5): DVKVTQSSRYLVKRTGEKVFLECVQDMDHENMFWYRQDPGLGLRLIYFSYDVKMKEKGDIPEGYSVSREKKERFSLILESASTNQTSMYLCASSIEETQYFGPGTRLLVL.